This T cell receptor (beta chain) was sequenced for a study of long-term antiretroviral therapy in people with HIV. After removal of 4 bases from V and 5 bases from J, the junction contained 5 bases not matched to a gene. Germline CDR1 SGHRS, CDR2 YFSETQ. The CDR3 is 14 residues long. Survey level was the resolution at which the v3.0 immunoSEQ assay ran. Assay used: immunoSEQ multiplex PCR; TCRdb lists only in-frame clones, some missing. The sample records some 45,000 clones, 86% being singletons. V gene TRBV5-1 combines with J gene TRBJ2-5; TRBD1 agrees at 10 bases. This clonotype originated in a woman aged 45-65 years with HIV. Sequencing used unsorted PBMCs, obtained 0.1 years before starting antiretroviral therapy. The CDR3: CASSLTGQGETQYF. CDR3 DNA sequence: TGCGCCAGCAGCCTAACGGGACAGGGGGAGACCCAGTACTTC.